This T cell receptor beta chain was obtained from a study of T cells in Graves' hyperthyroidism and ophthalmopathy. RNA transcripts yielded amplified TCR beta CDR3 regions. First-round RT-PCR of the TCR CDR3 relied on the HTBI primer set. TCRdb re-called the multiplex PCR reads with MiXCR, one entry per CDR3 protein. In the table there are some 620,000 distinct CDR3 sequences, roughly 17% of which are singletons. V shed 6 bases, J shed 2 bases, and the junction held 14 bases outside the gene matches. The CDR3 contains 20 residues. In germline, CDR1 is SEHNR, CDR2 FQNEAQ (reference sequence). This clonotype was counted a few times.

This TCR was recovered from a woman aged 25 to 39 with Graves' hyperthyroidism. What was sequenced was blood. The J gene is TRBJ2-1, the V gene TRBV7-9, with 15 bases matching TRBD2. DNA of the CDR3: TGTGCCAGCAGGGACGGACTAGCGGGAGGGGCTCTCCCGCCCTACAATGAGCAGTTCTTC. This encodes CASRDGLAGGALPPYNEQFF. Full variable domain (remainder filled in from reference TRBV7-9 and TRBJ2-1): DTGVSQNPRHKITKRGQNVTFRCDPISEHNRLYWYRQTLGQGPEFLTYFQNEAQLEKSRLLSDRFSAERPKGSFSTLEIQRTEQGDSAMYLCASRDGLAGGALPPYNEQFFGPGTRLTVL.